Listed below are T cell receptor beta chains from one sample, sequenced in a study of T cells in Graves' hyperthyroidism and ophthalmopathy. TCRdb processed the multiplex PCR reads anew with MiXCR; each CDR3 protein has one entry. Here the sample spans 480,000 or so distinct CDR3 sequences, about 46% being singletons. The sample consisted of peripheral blood or thyroid tissue (not recorded which). The receptors shown here come from an adult woman with Graves' disease, either hyperthyroidism or ophthalmopathy (not recorded which). CDR3s include the opening cysteine and the closing phenylalanine or tryptophan. Each record gives: J gene, V gene, CDR3 protein.

TRBJ2-3,TRBV20-1,CSAYPTDTQYF
TRBJ1-2,TRBV29-1,CSARDRQGKVYGYTF
TRBJ2-7,TRBV20-1,CSARPPRKYEQYF
TRBJ2-5,TRBV5-1,CASRSWGRETQYF
TRBJ1-2,TRBV2,CASVLYGYTF
TRBJ1-1,TRBV7-2,CASSWGTRGTEAFF
TRBJ2-2,TRBV5-6,CASSFYREGHGGELFF
TRBJ1-2,TRBV2,CASRAKTGTANYGYTF
TRBJ1-4,TRBV9,CASSAGQLVDEKLFF
TRBJ2-7,TRBV19,CASSKSRSNPYEQYF
TRBJ2-5,TRBV10-3,CAISLSGHETQYF
TRBJ2-7,TRBV20-1,CSAVLAGGGEQYF
TRBJ1-2,TRBV7-9,CASSQQGGIYTF
TRBJ1-2,TRBV29-1,CSVPWPGRWPIGYTF
TRBJ1-5,TRBV20-1,CTARAPDRESQPQHF
TRBJ2-7,TRBV7-9,CASSSLRDRNYEQHF
TRBJ1-6,TRBV7-2,CASSSTGGVSSPLHF
TRBJ2-5,TRBV9,CASSPRPSGSQETQYF
TRBJ2-5,TRBV12-3/TRBV12-4,CASSTGSAEETQYF
TRBJ1-5,TRBV11-2,CASSFGWGQPQHF
TRBJ2-2,TRBV7-2,CASSQTSGRAAGELFF
TRBJ1-4,TRBV20-1,CSAAGVKLFF
TRBJ2-7,TRBV7-3,CASSPRTSGPYEQYF
TRBJ1-5,TRBV19,CASSILGQQETQHF
TRBJ2-2,TRBV7-9,CASSSSPWAGGYTGELFF
TRBJ2-5,TRBV6-4,CASRTHRGRETQYF
TRBJ2-7,TRBV6-1,CAISEAGTLHEQYF
TRBJ1-2,TRBV20-1,CSAPRPGVTSGDDGYTF
TRBJ1-6,TRBV5-1,CASRDSQSLHF
TRBJ1-4,TRBV7-2,CASSLVLGAYEKLFF
TRBJ2-6,TRBV11-2,CASSHTPGANVLTF
TRBJ1-1,TRBV15,CATSRNTEAFF
TRBJ1-2,TRBV29-1,CSLQGNYGYTF
TRBJ2-5,TRBV5-4,CASSPRGNQPQYF
TRBJ1-5,TRBV2,CASSWKGLSNQPQHF
TRBJ1-2,TRBV11-2,CASSLDRDQGYTF
TRBJ2-7,TRBV4-1,CASSQLPTGRYEQYF
TRBJ2-7,TRBV29-1,CSVDDTGKTYEQYF
TRBJ1-2,TRBV19,CASSAARGGYTF
TRBJ2-2,TRBV6-1,CASRPQGSGELFF
TRBJ1-1,TRBV20-1,CSARRQLDTEAFF
TRBJ2-5,TRBV5-1,CASSLRDAQETQYF
TRBJ1-2,TRBV7-2,CASSLQTGVSYGYTF
TRBJ1-1,TRBV20-1,CSARDRVLAEAFF
TRBJ1-1,TRBV7-2,CASSLRTAENTEAFF
TRBJ1-5,TRBV2,CASRSGGNQPQHF
TRBJ1-1,TRBV7-9,CASSLARRDAFF
TRBJ1-1,TRBV29-1,CSVNRDQNTEAFF
TRBJ2-5,TRBV12-5,CASGSKETQYF
TRBJ2-2,TRBV7-9,CASSPGRTSPRYTGELFF
TRBJ1-5,TRBV29-1,CSRGQGAAQPQHF
TRBJ1-2,TRBV12-3/TRBV12-4,CASGGRSNYGYTF
TRBJ1-1,TRBV19,CASSEVGRTEAFF
TRBJ1-2,TRBV7-2,CASSKPGQGAKGYTF
TRBJ1-3,TRBV12-3/TRBV12-4,CASSLKGNTIYF